The sequence of this T cell receptor beta chain was determined in a study of CD8+ T cells in alopecia areata. RNA was extracted and reverse transcribed into cDNA as the sequencing template. Only in-frame clones appear in the TCRdb table, and some are missing; sequencing was by immunoSEQ multiplex PCR. The table lists about 97,000 clones, 41% of them singletons, with 1% to 1.5% in the top ten. Germline V CDR1 and CDR2: LNHDA, SQIVND (reference sequence). This CDR3 region has 14 residues. Trimming took off 8 bases at V and 4 bases at J, with 16 bases between the two ends. This clone was counted between two and nine times. The antigen is not known. Study-level points and caveats: With patients, TCR sharing proved less clear than in mice, a difference possibly related to HLA.

The TCR originated in a human donor with alopecia areata. Sequencing used CD4+ T cells sorted from blood. The chain joins TRBV19 to TRBJ2-3, with D possibly being TRBD1 (6 bases). CDR3 loop: CASGGHLGADTQYF. Here the CDR3 DNA reads TGTGCCAGTGGGGGCCACTTGGGCGCAGATACGCAGTATTTT. Full variable domain (outside the CDR3, taken from reference TRBV19 and TRBJ2-3): DGGITQSPKYLFRKEGQNVTLSCEQNLNHDAMYWYRQDPGQGLRLIYYSQIVNDFQKGDIAEGYSVSREKKESFPLTVTSAQKNPTAFYLCASGGHLGADTQYFGPGTRLTVL.